The entry below describes one TCR beta chain. No antigen is known for it. This could be a read error, since a much larger clone is one nucleotide away. These data originate in a study of blood T cells in healthy people across ages. CDR1 is SGHRS, CDR2 YFSETQ, per germline. This CDR3 has 16 residues. A second roughly 7 to 12 cycle PCR used barcoded and J-beta primers. One entry per CDR3 protein results from TCRdb running MiXCR on the 5' RACE reads. The table lists some 1.5 million distinct CDR3 sequences, about 30% of them singletons. Findings of the study overall: The study found TCR beta diversity correlated strongly with naive T cell percentage.

The chain employs TRBV5-1 and TRBJ2-4; possibly TRBD2 for D (5 bases). Matching the DNA end better, TRBJ2-7 makes the J call doubtful. Source material: blood. The source is a woman aged 25-40 years in good health. In DNA form, the CDR3 reads TGCGCCAGCAGCTTGTGGTCGCAGAGGGCCACCTACGAGCAGTACTTC. Residues: CASSLWSQRATYEQYF.